The 14 T cell receptor beta chains in this list originate from one sample, sequenced in a study of blood T cell repertoires in COVID-19. Produced via immunoSEQ multiplex PCR; TCRdb's table is partial and in-frame only. The table includes about 210,000 clones, 82% detected once. Sequences were obtained from peripheral blood. These receptors originate from a woman between 40 and 55 years old with acute or convalescent COVID-19.

The chain links TRBV7-9 to TRBJ2-7; TRBD2 is a possible D gene (6 bases). The germline V gene has CDR1 SEHNR and CDR2 FQNEAQ (reference sequence). Trimming removed 5 bases at V and 3 bases at J, with 14 bases between. The CDR3 contains 14 residues. In DNA, the CDR3 is TGTGCCAGCAGCCTGGTAACTAGCCACTACGAGCAGTACTTC. Amino acids: CASSLVTSHYEQYF.

In its sample, this clone was seen a few times. V gene TRBV2 combines with J gene TRBJ1-4, with 9 bases matching TRBD1. V gave up 6 bases and J gave up 7 bases; unmatched junction bases: 6. Germline CDR1 SNHLY, CDR2 FYNNEI. The CDR3 spans 14 residues. Here the CDR3 DNA reads TGTGCCAGCAGGGCGGACAGGGGAGGTGAAAAACTGTTTTTT. Protein product: CASRADRGGEKLFF. The entire variable domain, with the rest obtained from reference TRBV2 and TRBJ1-4, is as follows: EPEVTQTPSHQVTQMGQEVILRCVPISNHLYFYWYRQILGQKVEFLVSFYNNEISEKSEIFDDQFSVERPDGSNFTLKIRSTKLEDSAMYFCASRADRGGEKLFFGSGTQLSVL.

This chain links TRBV3-1 (or the pseudogene TRBV3-2) with TRBJ2-3, with D perhaps matching TRBD1 (5 bases). The V and J ends lost 7 bases and 2 bases respectively, with 16 bases between them. Germline V gives CDR1 LGHDT, CDR2 YNNKEL (reference sequence). There are 15 residues in the CDR3. CDR3 sequence: CASKDRSRDTDTQYF. As DNA, the CDR3 is TGTGCCAGCAAAGATCGAAGCAGGGACACAGATACGCAGTATTTT.

The chain couples TRBV6-5 to TRBJ1-1; D unresolved. The germline V gene has CDR1 MNHEY and CDR2 SVGAGI. The CDR3 covers 15 residues. Trimming stripped 6 bases from V and 1 base from J, with 15 bases between. The CDR3 region is CASSPREVWNTEAFF. The CDR3 DNA is TGTGCCAGCAGCCCGAGAGAGGTCTGGAACACTGAAGCTTTCTTT.

A single count supports this clone. This chain connects TRBV12-3 or TRBV12-4 to TRBJ2-7, with a tentative D call TRBD2 (5 bases). The J call is doubtful: the DNA matches TRBJ2-1 better. The CDR3 contains 12 residues. The CDR3 is CASSQGGREQFF. The CDR3 DNA reads TGTGCCAGCAGTCAAGGAGGTAGGGAGCAGTTCTTC.

V is TRBV6-5 and J is TRBJ1-1; no definite D call. The germline gives CDR1 MNHEY, CDR2 SVGAGI. V lost 2 bases and J 7 bases, leaving 11 bases between the germline ends. The CDR3 contains 13 residues. CDR3: CASSYGFGVEAFF. CDR3 in DNA: TGTGCCAGCAGTTACGGGTTCGGGGTTGAAGCTTTCTTT.

V and J are TRBV10-3 and TRBJ2-7; 8 bases agree with TRBD1. Per germline, CDR1 ENHRY and CDR2 SYGVKD. The CDR3 runs 14 residues. The ends lost 6 bases at V and 2 bases at J; junction bases unmatched: 6. The CDR3 sequence: CAIRPGQETYEQYF. Here the CDR3 DNA reads TGTGCCATCAGGCCGGGACAGGAGACCTACGAGCAGTACTTC.

This chain uses TRBV14 with TRBJ2-1; 11 nucleotides match TRBD2. Germline V CDR1 and CDR2: SGHDN, FVKESK. This CDR3 region has 16 residues. V lost 0 bases to trimming and J lost 7 bases; unmatched junction nucleotides: 5. CDR3 amino acids: CASSQESLAGGNEQFF. The CDR3 DNA reads TGTGCCAGCAGCCAAGAAAGTCTAGCGGGGGGAAATGAGCAGTTCTTC.

The rearrangement links TRBV9 to TRBJ2-7; no reliable D call. CDR3 length: 13 residues. The ends were cut back, 4 bases at V and 2 bases at J, with 10 bases in the middle. The germline V gene encodes CDR1 SGDLS and CDR2 YYNGEE. The CDR3 bases are TGTGCCAGCAGCCTGGGCCCTACCTACGAGCAGTACTTC. The encoded protein is CASSLGPTYEQYF.

In its sample, this clone was seen once. The chain links TRBV5-4 to TRBJ2-1; 14 bases agree with TRBD2. The CDR3 runs to 15 residues. Germline V gene lookup returns CDR1 SGHNT and CDR2 YYREEE (reference sequence). V shed 4 bases and J 12 bases; nucleotides not matched to a gene: 9. CDR3 sequence: CASSPGVGTSGRQFF. The CDR3 DNA sequence: TGTGCCAGCAGCCCGGGGGTCGGGACTAGCGGGAGGCAGTTCTTC.

This rearrangement joins TRBV5-4 to TRBJ2-7, with 11 bases fitting TRBD1. The CDR3 length is 15 residues. V lost 4 bases, J lost 2 bases, and 5 bases stayed unmatched. Germline CDR1 SGHNT, CDR2 YYREEE (reference sequence). The CDR3 coding sequence is TGTGCCAGCAGCCTACCGGGACAGGGGGCCTACGAGCAGTACTTC. Encoded protein: CASSLPGQGAYEQYF.

The chain has TRBV9 and TRBJ2-3; 10 bases are shared with TRBD2. The germline gives CDR1 SGDLS, CDR2 YYNGEE. Trimming at V came to 0 bases and at J to 4 bases, leaving 5 bases not matched to a gene. This CDR3 comprises 16 residues. DNA for the CDR3: TGTGCCAGCAGCGTAGCTACTAGCGGGACGTCAGATACGCAGTATTTT. Translated: CASSVATSGTSDTQYF.

This clone showed up just a few times. The V call is TRBV6-2 or TRBV6-3, the J call TRBJ2-1; D perhaps matches TRBD2 (5 bases). Trimming took 2 bases from V and 8 from J, leaving 10 bases between them. Germline-derived CDR1 and CDR2 are MNHEY and SVGEGT. The CDR3 has 13 amino acids. CDR3 in DNA: TGTGCCAGCAGTTACACTAGTTTCTATGAGCAGTTCTTC. Translated, it gives CASSYTSFYEQFF.

This clone was detected only once. The V gene is TRBV2, the J gene TRBJ2-4; possible D gene TRBD2, 6 bases. The V end was cut by 7 bases, the J end by 8 bases, with 18 bases between. From germline, CDR1 is SNHLY and CDR2 FYNNEI. This CDR3 is 14 amino acids long. CDR3 loop: CASISLGKRDIQYF. Here the CDR3 DNA reads TGTGCCAGCATCTCTCTAGGGAAGCGGGACATTCAGTACTTC.